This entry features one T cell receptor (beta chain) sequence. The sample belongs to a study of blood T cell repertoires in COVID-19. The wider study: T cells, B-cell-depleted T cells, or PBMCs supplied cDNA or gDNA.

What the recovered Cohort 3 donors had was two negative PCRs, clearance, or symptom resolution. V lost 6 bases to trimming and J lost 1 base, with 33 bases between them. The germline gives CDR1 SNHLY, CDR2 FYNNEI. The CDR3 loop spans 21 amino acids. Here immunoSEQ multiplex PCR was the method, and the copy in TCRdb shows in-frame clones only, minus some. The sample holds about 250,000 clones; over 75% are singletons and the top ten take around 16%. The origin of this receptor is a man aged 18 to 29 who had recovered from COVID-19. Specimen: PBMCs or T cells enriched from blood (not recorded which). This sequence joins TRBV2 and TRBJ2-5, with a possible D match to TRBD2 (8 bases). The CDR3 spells CASRRGQYSRDSRGGQETQYF. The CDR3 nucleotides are TGTGCCAGCAGACGGGGACAGTATTCGAGGGACTCTCGGGGGGGCCAAGAGACCCAGTACTTC.